The 9 T cell receptor beta chains listed next were all sequenced from one sample in a study of OX40 agonist ivuxolimab in advanced cancers. Only in-frame clones appear in the TCRdb table, and some are missing; sequencing was by immunoSEQ multiplex PCR. Of about 66,000 clones in the sample, over 80% were seen once. The sequenced sample was CD4+ or CD8+ T cells sorted from blood, obtained in a trial of the OX40 agonist ivuxolimab. All receptors derive from an adult with an advanced solid tumor such as melanoma, head and neck, liver or kidney cancer.

V usage is TRBV2 and J usage is TRBJ2-6, with a weak D call TRBD2 (5 bases). Germline V gene lookup returns CDR1 SNHLY and CDR2 FYNNEI. CDR3 length: 18 residues. Trimming cost V 6 bases and J 0 bases, with 18 bases left between them. CDR3 protein: CASSRTRTGGSGANVLTF. The CDR3 nucleotides are TGTGCCAGCAGCAGGACCCGGACTGGCGGCTCTGGGGCCAACGTCCTGACTTTC.

The chain employs TRBV6-4 and TRBJ2-1; unclear D gene. V shed 5 bases and J shed 0 bases, with 5 bases lying between them. CDR1 and CDR2 (germline): MRHNA, SNTAGT. The CDR3 runs 13 residues. DNA of the CDR3: TGTGCCAGCAGTTTGAGCTCCTACAATGAGCAGTTCTTC. Translation: CASSLSSYNEQFF.

The gene calls are TRBV6-5 and TRBJ2-7, with D perhaps TRBD1 (5 bases). Trimming stripped 3 bases from V and 5 bases from J, with 17 bases between. Per the germline V gene, CDR1 is MNHEY and CDR2 is SVGAGI. The CDR3 totals 15 residues. CDR3 in amino acids: CASSYGALKRHEQYF. Here the CDR3 DNA reads TGTGCCAGCAGTTATGGGGCCTTGAAGCGCCACGAGCAGTACTTC.

This rearrangement joins TRBV6-5 to TRBJ2-1, with 9 positions matching TRBD2. After removal of 2 bases from V and 6 bases from J, the junction contained 8 bases not matched to a gene. Germline assignment: CDR1 MNHEY and CDR2 SVGAGI. The CDR3 consists of 16 residues. The CDR3 region has the DNA TGTGCCAGCAGTTACGCCGCCGGGACTAGCTTCAATGAGCAGTTCTTC. Amino acid sequence: CASSYAAGTSFNEQFF.

This chain uses TRBV10-1 with TRBJ2-5; D possibly corresponds to TRBD1 (6 bases). V lost 2 bases and J 5 bases, leaving 9 bases between the germline ends. There are 13 residues in the CDR3. Germline assignment: CDR1 WNHNN and CDR2 SYGVQD (reference sequence). CDR3: CASSENTGETQYF. In DNA form, the CDR3 reads TGCGCCAGCAGTGAGAATACAGGGGAGACCCAGTACTTC.

This rearrangement joins TRBV6-4 to TRBJ2-3, with TRBD2 matching over 9 bases. This CDR3 contains 15 residues. Trimming took 6 bases from V and 5 from J; bases not matched to a gene: 9. Germline CDR1 is MRHNA and CDR2 is SNTAGT. The chain's CDR3 is CASRGLVAGVDTQYF. The CDR3 nucleotides read TGTGCCAGCAGAGGGCTGGTAGCGGGAGTAGATACGCAGTATTTT.

This chain joins TRBV7-8 and TRBJ1-3; D is unresolved. CDR1 is SGHVS and CDR2 is FQNEAQ in the germline V gene. Trimming stripped 5 bases from V and 4 bases from J, with 9 bases between. CDR3 size: 13 residues. The CDR3, as DNA: TGTGCCAGCAGCCAAGGGTCGGGAAACACCATATATTTT. Translation gives CASSQGSGNTIYF.

The V and J genes are TRBV7-9 and TRBJ2-2, with a weak D call TRBD1 (5 bases). Trimming removed 0 bases from V and 1 base from J, with 6 bases in between. The CDR3 extends over 15 amino acids. CDR1 and CDR2 from the germline V gene are SEHNR and FQNEAQ (reference sequence). The CDR3 reads CASSLATENTGELFF. The CDR3 DNA is TGTGCCAGCAGCTTAGCGACAGAGAACACCGGGGAGCTGTTTTTT.

This clone has just a few counts. The chain links TRBV19 to TRBJ2-7; D is perhaps TRBD1 (7 bases). In germline, CDR1 is LNHDA, CDR2 SQIVND (reference sequence). The CDR3 is 14 residues long. V lost 3 bases to trimming and J lost 2 bases, with 11 bases between them. The CDR3 coding sequence is TGTGCCAGTAGTATCACCAGGGGGGCCTACGAGCAGTACTTC. Amino acid sequence: CASSITRGAYEQYF. Filled out from reference TRBV19 and TRBJ2-7, the complete variable domain reads DGGITQSPKYLFRKEGQNVTLSCEQNLNHDAMYWYRQDPGQGLRLIYYSQIVNDFQKGDIAEGYSVSREKKESFPLTVTSAQKNPTAFYLCASSITRGAYEQYFGPGTRLTVT.